This T cell receptor beta chain was recovered during a study of shared clonotypes between healthy human individuals. Study information: Donors, aged 18 to 49, were a couple of women and a few men.

This was a deep-level run. Per the study methods: As immunoSEQ supplied junction-only sequences (without quality scores), filtering differed. Clones were sequenced by immunoSEQ multiplex PCR, and TCRdb holds only the in-frame ones, with some missing. V, J and clone size are taken as reported in that table, and D and trimming were inferred from the DNA itself. The sample lists 550,000 to 600,000 clones, around three quarters occurring once. The CDR3 has 14 residues. Germline V gene data show CDR1 as MNHEY and CDR2 as SVGAGI. Trimming cost V 0 bases and J 10 bases, with 13 bases left between them. The unsorted samples had some 83 million PBMCs used for genomic DNA.

V is TRBV6-5 and J is TRBJ2-1; no definite D call. This TCR was sampled from a woman aged 35 to 49 in good health. Some clones in this sample may be carry-over from other donors' samples. The source material was PBMCs. CDR3 DNA: TGTGCCAGCAGTTACTCGACGGAACATGAGGAGCAGTTCTTC. It encodes CASSYSTEHEEQFF.